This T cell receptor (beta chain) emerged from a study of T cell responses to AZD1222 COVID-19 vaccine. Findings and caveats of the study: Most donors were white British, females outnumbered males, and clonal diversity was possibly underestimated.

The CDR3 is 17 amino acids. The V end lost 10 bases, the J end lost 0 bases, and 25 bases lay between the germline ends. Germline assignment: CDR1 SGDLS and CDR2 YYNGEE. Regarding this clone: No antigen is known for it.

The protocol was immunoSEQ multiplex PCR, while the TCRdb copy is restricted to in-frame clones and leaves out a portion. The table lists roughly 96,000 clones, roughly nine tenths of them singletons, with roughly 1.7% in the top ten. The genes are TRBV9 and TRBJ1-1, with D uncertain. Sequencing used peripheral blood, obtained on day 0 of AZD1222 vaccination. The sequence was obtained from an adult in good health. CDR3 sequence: CAPLITQAPNLNTEAFF. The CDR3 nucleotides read TGTGCCCCCTTGATAACGCAGGCCCCCAACTTGAACACTGAAGCTTTCTTT.